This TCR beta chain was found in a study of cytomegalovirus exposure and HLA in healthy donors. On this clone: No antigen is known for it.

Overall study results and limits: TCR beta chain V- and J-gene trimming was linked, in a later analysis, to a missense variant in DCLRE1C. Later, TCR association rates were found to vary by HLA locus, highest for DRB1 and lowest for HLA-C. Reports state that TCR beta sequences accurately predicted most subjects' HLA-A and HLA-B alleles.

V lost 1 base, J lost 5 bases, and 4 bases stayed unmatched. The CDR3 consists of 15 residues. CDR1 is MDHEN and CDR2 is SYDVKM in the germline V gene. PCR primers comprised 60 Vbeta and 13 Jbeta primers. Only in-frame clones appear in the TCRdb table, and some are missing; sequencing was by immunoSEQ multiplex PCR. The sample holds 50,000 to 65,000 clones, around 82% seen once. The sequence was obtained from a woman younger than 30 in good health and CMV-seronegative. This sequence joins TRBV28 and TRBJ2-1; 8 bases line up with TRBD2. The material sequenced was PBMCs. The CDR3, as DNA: TGTGCCAGCAGTTTATTAGGACTAGCCGACAATGAGCAGTTCTTC. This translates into CASSLLGLADNEQFF.